This is a list of T cell receptor beta chains from one sample in a study of blood T cell repertoires in COVID-19. This table comes from immunoSEQ multiplex PCR, and its TCRdb copy is limited to in-frame clones, with some not included. Of hundreds of thousands of clones listed, 65% to 90% are singletons. Sequenced input: peripheral blood. All receptors derive from a human donor in a cohort sampled during active COVID-19. Each CDR3 is given with its conserved first and last residue. The order of the fields is V gene, clone size, CDR3 length, J gene, D gene, CDR3 protein, CDR3 DNA. A D gene is named only where the DNA matches it firmly. Size values are once, few and many counts, or a class for expanded clones, and some rows have none.

TRBV5-4	NA	15	TRBJ2-3	TRBD1	CASSSGQRSTDTQYF	TGTGCCAGCAGCTCGGGACAGCGTAGCACAGATACGCAGTATTTT
TRBV18	NA	15	TRBJ1-6	NA	CASSPPPTGNSPLHF	TGTGCCAGCTCACCACCTCCCACGGGAAATTCACCCCTCCACTTT
TRBV25-1	NA	18	TRBJ2-2	TRBD1	CASSGADGQGANTGELFF	TGTGCCAGCAGTGGGGCTGATGGACAGGGGGCGAACACCGGGGAGCTGTTTTTT
TRBV6-6	NA	16	TRBJ1-1	NA	CASTPTGGAGNTEAFF	TGTGCCAGCACCCCTACGGGTGGGGCCGGGAACACTGAAGCTTTCTTT
TRBV7-2	NA	14	TRBJ1-2	TRBD1	CASSLDRGRFGYTF	TGTGCCAGCAGCTTAGACAGGGGGCGCTTTGGCTACACCTTC
TRBV6-5	NA	14	TRBJ2-2	NA	CASRGESYTGELFF	TGTGCCAGCAGGGGCGAATCATACACCGGGGAGCTGTTTTTT
TRBV5-1	few	15	TRBJ2-2	NA	CASSSKQVATGELFF	TGCGCCAGCAGCTCTAAACAGGTTGCCACCGGGGAGCTGTTTTTT
TRBV19	NA	15	TRBJ2-2	TRBD2	CASSTQTSVKGELFF	TGTGCCAGTAGTACGCAGACTAGCGTCAAAGGGGAGCTGTTTTTT
TRBV4-3	NA	17	TRBJ2-2	TRBD2	CASSPPVGAGGTGELFF	TGCGCCAGCAGCCCGCCCGTCGGAGCGGGAGGAACCGGGGAGCTGTTTTTT
TRBV6-6	NA	14	TRBJ2-7	TRBD2	CASSDSGRNDEQYF	TGTGCCAGCAGCGATAGCGGGAGAAACGACGAGCAGTACTTC
TRBV10-2	NA	11	TRBJ2-1	NA	CASSLYNEQFF	TGCGCCAGCAGTCTATACAATGAGCAGTTCTTC
TRBV19	NA	17	TRBJ1-5	NA	CASSIDTGTHSNQPQHF	TGTGCCAGTAGTATAGATACAGGGACACATAGCAATCAGCCCCAGCATTTT
TRBV24-1	NA	13	TRBJ2-3	NA	CATSGGDTDTQYF	TGTGCCACCAGTGGGGGGGACACAGATACGCAGTATTTT
TRBV30	few	14	TRBJ1-6	TRBD1	CATSFRTGGSPLHF	TGTGCCACCTCATTTAGGACAGGGGGCTCACCCCTCCACTTT
TRBV6-1	NA	13	TRBJ1-2	NA	CASSEGVVTIGTF	TGTGCCAGCAGTGAAGGGGTAGTTACTATCGGCACCTTC
TRBV7-9	NA	14	TRBJ1-6	NA	CASSRDVRNSPLHF	TGTGCCAGCAGCAGGGACGTGCGTAATTCACCCCTCCACTTT
TRBV27	NA	16	TRBJ2-2	NA	CASSLDWGVNTGELFF	TGTGCCAGCAGTTTAGATTGGGGGGTGAACACCGGGGAGCTGTTTTTT
TRBV28	NA	12	TRBJ1-2	NA	CASTNPSYGYTF	TGTGCCAGCACTAATCCGTCCTATGGCTACACCTTC
TRBV2	NA	14	TRBJ2-7	TRBD2	CASRLASGSYEQYF	TGTGCCAGCAGATTGGCTAGCGGCAGCTACGAGCAGTACTTC
TRBV3-1/TRBV3-2	NA	11	TRBJ2-1	NA	CASSQYHEQFF	TGTGCCAGCAGTCAGTATCATGAGCAGTTCTTC
TRBV5-6	once	14	TRBJ1-2	TRBD1	CASKWTGSTYGYTF	TGTGCCAGCAAATGGACAGGGAGTACCTATGGCTACACCTTC
TRBV7-2	NA	17	TRBJ1-3	NA	CASSPREVGAEGNTIYF	TGTGCCAGCAGCCCCCGGGAAGTGGGGGCAGAAGGAAACACCATATATTTT
TRBV7-9	NA	9	TRBJ2-1	NA	CASSSNPFF	TGTGCCAGCAGTTCTAACCCCTTCTTC
TRBV5-1	NA	17	TRBJ2-2	TRBD2	CASSLVGGRGNTGELFF	TGCGCCAGCAGCTTGGTCGGCGGGAGAGGGAACACCGGGGAGCTGTTTTTT
TRBV3-1/TRBV3-2	NA	17	TRBJ2-3	TRBD1	CASSHSDRGASTDTQYF	TGTGCCAGCAGCCACTCCGACAGGGGGGCTAGCACAGATACGCAGTATTTT
TRBV5-1	NA	15	TRBJ2-1	NA	CASGGLRLSYNEQFF	TGCGCCAGCGGCGGGTTGCGGCTCTCCTACAATGAGCAGTTCTTC
TRBV4-3	NA	15	TRBJ2-1	NA	CASSQVGGSYNEQFF	TGCGCCAGCAGCCAAGTAGGGGGTTCCTACAATGAGCAGTTCTTC
TRBV18	NA	15	TRBJ2-3	TRBD1	CASSPYQGDTDTQYF	TGTGCCAGCTCACCGTATCAGGGGGACACAGATACGCAGTATTTT
TRBV28	NA	14	TRBJ1-2	NA	CASSLGQGNRGYTF	TGTGCCAGCAGTTTAGGGCAGGGAAATAGAGGCTACACCTTC
TRBV9	many	15	TRBJ2-1	NA	CASSVGEGLESEQFF	TGTGCCAGCAGCGTAGGAGAGGGACTCGAATCTGAGCAGTTCTTC
TRBV7-6	few	16	TRBJ2-7	TRBD1	CASSSGGGQGAYEQYF	TGTGCCAGCAGCTCCGGTGGGGGACAGGGGGCCTACGAGCAGTACTTC
TRBV28	NA	16	TRBJ2-1	TRBD2	CASSSSGTSGYNEQFF	TGTGCCAGCAGTTCATCCGGGACTAGCGGTTACAATGAGCAGTTCTTC
TRBV7-8	NA	15	TRBJ2-7	TRBD2	CASSRGTTFSYEQYF	TGTGCCAGCAGCCGAGGGACTACCTTTTCCTACGAGCAGTACTTC
TRBV19	NA	15	TRBJ1-5	TRBD1	CASSAQTGATQPQHF	TGTGCCAGTAGTGCTCAGACAGGGGCGACTCAGCCCCAGCATTTT
TRBV9	once	14	TRBJ1-4	NA	CASSAYSGREKLFF	TGTGCCAGCAGCGCCTACTCTGGGCGAGAAAAACTGTTTTTT
TRBV3-1/TRBV3-2	NA	19	TRBJ1-1	NA	CASSQGTQTRIRKDTEAFF	TGTGCCAGCAGCCAAGGGACGCAAACTAGAATACGGAAGGACACTGAAGCTTTCTTT
TRBV19	NA	14	TRBJ2-1	NA	CASRFLAARNEQFF	TGTGCCAGTAGATTCCTAGCTGCTAGGAATGAGCAGTTCTTC
TRBV6-5	NA	14	TRBJ1-5	TRBD1	CASSRTGVNQPQHF	TGTGCCAGCAGTAGGACAGGGGTCAATCAGCCCCAGCATTTT
TRBV7-7	NA	13	TRBJ2-3	NA	CASSLVVGSTQYF	TGTGCTAGCAGCTTAGTGGTCGGGAGTACGCAGTATTTT
TRBV4-2	NA	15	TRBJ2-7	TRBD2	CASSLAGSSSYEQYF	TGTGCCAGCAGCTTAGCGGGGTCGAGCTCCTACGAGCAGTACTTC
TRBV7-9	NA	15	TRBJ2-1	TRBD2	CASSLVGGIGDEQFF	TGTGCCAGCAGCTTAGTCGGGGGGATCGGGGATGAGCAGTTCTTC
TRBV2	NA	15	TRBJ1-1	NA	CASSEWAGMNTEAFF	TGTGCCAGCAGTGAGTGGGCAGGGATGAACACTGAAGCTTTCTTT
TRBV4-1	NA	16	TRBJ2-2	NA	CASSQVRGSNTGELFF	TGCGCCAGCAGCCAAGTTAGAGGTTCGAACACCGGGGAGCTGTTTTTT
TRBV4-2	once	16	TRBJ2-5	NA	CASSQDLLLDVETQYF	TGTGCCAGCAGCCAAGACCTCTTACTAGACGTGGAGACCCAGTACTTC
TRBV28	few	15	TRBJ2-3	TRBD1	CASTRDRAATNTQYF	TGTGCCAGCACTAGAGACAGGGCCGCGACGAATACGCAGTATTTT
TRBV28	NA	14	TRBJ2-7	NA	CASSYLTGSYEQYF	TGTGCCAGCAGCTACCTGACAGGCTCCTACGAGCAGTACTTC
TRBV5-1	NA	16	TRBJ2-5	TRBD2	CASSLARGGAEETQYF	TGCGCCAGCAGCTTGGCCCGGGGGGGAGCGGAAGAGACCCAGTACTTC
TRBV7-9	NA	12	TRBJ1-1	NA	CASSQRDTEAFF	TGTGCCAGCAGCCAACGGGACACTGAAGCTTTCTTT
TRBV5-1	few	15	TRBJ2-1	NA	CASSFQPSDYNEQFF	TGCGCCAGCAGCTTTCAGCCTAGTGACTACAATGAGCAGTTCTTC
TRBV5-8	NA	11	TRBJ1-2	NA	CASLGRRGNTF	TGTGCCAGCCTAGGACGCCGCGGGAACACCTTC